Presented here are 26 T cell receptor beta chains from one specimen sequenced in a study of OX40 agonist ivuxolimab in advanced cancers. Using immunoSEQ multiplex PCR, the repertoire was profiled, and TCRdb retains in-frame clones only, with some absent. The repertoire holds tens of thousands of clones, about nine tenths seen once, with about 0.8% in the top ten. The sequencing here drew on CD4+ or CD8+ T cells sorted from blood, taken in a trial of the OX40 agonist ivuxolimab. Receptors were obtained from an adult with an advanced solid tumor such as melanoma, head and neck, liver or kidney cancer.

In this sample, this clone turned up once. This chain's CDR3 is CASSQDMSGLAGDTQYF. CDR3 DNA sequence: TGCGCCAGCAGCCAAGATATGTCCGGACTAGCGGGAGATACGCAGTATTTT. V and J are TRBV4-3 and TRBJ2-3; 11 positions match TRBD2. The junction had 7 bases not matched to a gene; V was cut back by 0 bases and J by 5 bases. Germline V lookup: CDR1 LGHNA, CDR2 YSLEER. The CDR3 runs to 17 residues.

This rearrangement joins TRBV27 to TRBJ1-2; TRBD1 agrees at 12 bases. V lost 0 bases to trimming and J lost 7 bases; unmatched junction nucleotides: 3. The CDR3 totals 15 residues. Looked up from germline, CDR1 is MNHEY and CDR2 is SMNVEV (reference sequence). The CDR3 here is CASSLSWDRGPGYTF. The CDR3 coding sequence is TGTGCCAGCAGTTTATCTTGGGACAGGGGGCCTGGCTACACCTTC.

This chain links TRBV6-4 with TRBJ2-5; tentatively, D is TRBD1 or TRBD2 (5 bases each). Trimming took off 6 bases at V and 2 bases at J, with 16 bases between the two ends. The CDR3 length is 15 residues. Germline loops: CDR1 MRHNA, CDR2 SNTAGT. CDR3 nucleotide sequence: TGTGCCAGCAGCCCCCGGGACCTCCAACAAGAGACCCAGTACTTC. Amino acids: CASSPRDLQQETQYF.

This chain connects TRBV5-8 to TRBJ2-7; weak D call: TRBD2 (5 bases). The CDR3 is 14 amino acids. CDR1 and CDR2 (germline): SGHTS, YDEGEE. Trimming removed 3 bases at V and 3 bases at J, with 13 bases between. In nucleotides, the CDR3 is TGTGCCAGCAGCTCCGACTACACCTTCTACGAGCAGTACTTC. This codes for CASSSDYTFYEQYF.

This clone appeared once. The chain carries TRBV27 and TRBJ2-7, with 10 bases identical to TRBD1. Germline trimming cut 8 bases from V and 5 bases from J; bases unmatched to any gene: 9. Germline CDR1 MNHEY, CDR2 SMNVEV (reference sequence). The CDR3 has 14 amino acids. In DNA form, the CDR3 reads TGTGCCAGCCGGCGAAGGGACAGGGGCCACGAGCAGTACTTC. It is translated as CASRRRDRGHEQYF.

The chain links TRBV30 to TRBJ1-4; D is possibly TRBD1 (5 bases). The V end was cut by 3 bases, the J end by 0 bases, with 5 bases between. Germline V CDR1 and CDR2: GTSNPN, SVGIG (reference sequence). The CDR3 covers 13 residues. The CDR3 sequence is CAWRGATNEKLFF. In DNA, the CDR3 is TGTGCCTGGAGGGGGGCAACTAATGAAAAACTGTTTTTT.

The chain couples TRBV4-3 to TRBJ2-6; D might be TRBD1 or TRBD2, each matching 5 bases. The CDR3 covers 17 residues. The V end lost 6 bases, the J end lost 0 bases, and 15 bases lay between the germline ends. Germline V CDR1 and CDR2: LGHNA, YSLEER. Written as DNA, the CDR3 is TGCGCCAGCAGACAAATACTGAGGGGCTCTGGGGCCAACGTCCTGACTTTC. This gives the protein CASRQILRGSGANVLTF.

This chain connects TRBV28 to TRBJ2-3; maybe TRBD1 (6 bases). The V end was cut by 5 bases, the J end by 2 bases, with 23 bases between. Germline loops: CDR1 MDHEN, CDR2 SYDVKM. The CDR3 length is 18 residues. The CDR3 DNA follows: TGTGCCAGCAGTCGCCAGGGGACCGGCCGTGGGGCCACAGATACGCAGTATTTT. Translated, it gives CASSRQGTGRGATDTQYF.

The chain joins TRBV28 to TRBJ1-3, with D perhaps matching TRBD1 (6 bases). The germline V gene encodes CDR1 MDHEN and CDR2 SYDVKM. The CDR3 contains 14 residues. Trimming stripped 4 bases from V and 4 bases from J, with 11 bases between. The CDR3 region is CASSSGGRGNTIYF. The DNA for the CDR3 is TGTGCCAGCAGTTCTGGGGGGCGAGGAAACACCATATATTTT.

The chain is built from TRBV4-1 and TRBJ2-1; 7 bases match TRBD2. The CDR3 has 14 residues. The germline V gene encodes CDR1 MGHRA and CDR2 YSYEKL. The junction had 3 bases not matched to a gene; V was cut back by 0 bases and J by 7 bases. The chain's CDR3 is CASSQESGMNEQFF. Written as DNA, the CDR3 is TGCGCCAGCAGCCAAGAGAGCGGGATGAATGAGCAGTTCTTC.

The chain's CDR3 is CASSLIGSGETQYF. In DNA, the CDR3 is TGTGCCAGCAGCTTAATAGGGTCAGGAGAGACCCAGTACTTC. This sequence joins TRBV7-2 and TRBJ2-5, with D unclear. Trimming left V 2 bases short and J 4 bases short, with 11 bases between. This CDR3 comprises 14 residues. Germline-derived CDR1 and CDR2 are SGHTA and FQGNSA.

The chain uses TRBV27 and TRBJ2-7; a possible D gene is TRBD2 (5 bases). The germline CDR1 and CDR2 sequences are MNHEY and SMNVEV (reference sequence). The V and J ends lost 6 bases and 4 bases respectively, with 19 bases between them. This CDR3 has 15 residues. In DNA form, the CDR3 reads TGTGCCAGCAGGGCCACGGCTCCGGGGATTTACGAGCAGTACTTC. Translated: CASRATAPGIYEQYF.

The J gene is TRBJ2-7, the V gene TRBV6-6, with 9 bases lining up with TRBD2. The junction had 11 bases not matched to a gene; V was cut back by 8 bases and J by 3 bases. Germline V gene sequence: CDR1 MNHNY, CDR2 SVGAGI (reference sequence). CDR3 length: 15 residues. Here the CDR3 reads CASQRLAGVFYEQYF. The DNA of the CDR3 is TGTGCCAGCCAGAGGTTAGCGGGAGTTTTCTACGAGCAGTACTTC.

This chain connects TRBV7-2 to TRBJ2-1; the match to TRBD1 covers 10 bases. The ends lost 1 base at V and 7 bases at J; junction bases unmatched: 7. Germline V gene sequence: CDR1 SGHTA, CDR2 FQGNSA. This CDR3 is built from 16 residues. This CDR3 reads CASSLGPGTGDNEQFF. The CDR3 DNA sequence: TGTGCCAGCAGCTTAGGACCCGGGACAGGGGATAATGAGCAGTTCTTC.

The chain carries TRBV28 and TRBJ1-5; possible D gene TRBD1, 5 bases. The CDR3 loop spans 13 amino acids. The ends were cut back, 2 bases at V and 11 bases at J, with 13 bases in the middle. Germline CDR1 reads MDHEN; CDR2 reads SYDVKM. CDR3 amino acids: CASSLQGPKAQHF. CDR3 nucleotides: TGTGCCAGCAGTTTACAGGGACCTAAGGCCCAGCATTTT.

The chain carries TRBV4-2 and TRBJ2-2; D might be TRBD1 (6 bases). V was clipped by 4 bases and J by 0 bases, with 12 bases between them. CDR1 and CDR2 (germline): LGHNA, YNFKEQ. The CDR3 has 16 residues. The CDR3 DNA is TGTGCCAGCAGCCCAGGACAGACTTCGAACACCGGGGAGCTGTTTTTT. This translates into CASSPGQTSNTGELFF.

V gene TRBV4-3 combines with J gene TRBJ2-3; D is tentatively TRBD1 or TRBD2 (6 bases each). The CDR3 sequence is 17 residues long. Looked up from germline, CDR1 is LGHNA and CDR2 is YSLEER. Trimming cost V 0 bases and J 1 base, with 14 bases left between them. CDR3 in amino acids: CASSQDERRGGTDTQYF. The CDR3 bases are TGCGCCAGCAGCCAAGATGAACGGAGGGGGGGCACAGATACGCAGTATTTT.

This rearrangement joins TRBV4-1 to TRBJ2-4, with D tentatively TRBD2 (5 bases). The CDR3 extends over 15 amino acids. V was trimmed by 0 bases and J by 5 bases, leaving 11 bases between them. Looked up from germline, CDR1 is MGHRA and CDR2 is YSYEKL. In DNA form, the CDR3 reads TGCGCCAGCAGCCAAGATGTTGGGAGCCAAAACATTCAGTACTTC. It is translated as CASSQDVGSQNIQYF.

The chain employs TRBV7-3 and TRBJ1-1, with TRBD1 identical over 8 bases. This CDR3 spans 14 amino acids. Trimming cost V 5 bases and J 1 base; bases outside gene matches: 3. The germline CDR1 and CDR2 sequences are SGHTA and FQGTGA. CDR3 nucleotide sequence: TGTGCCAGCAGCCCTGGACAGGGGAACACTGAAGCTTTCTTT. Translating it yields CASSPGQGNTEAFF.

The chain uses TRBV30 and TRBJ2-3; 8 nucleotides match TRBD2. This CDR3 contains 11 residues. Germline values: CDR1 GTSNPN, CDR2 SVGIG (reference sequence). Trimming at V came to 6 bases and at J to 6 bases, leaving 2 bases not matched to a gene. CDR3 loop: CACRGGDTQYF. The DNA for the CDR3 is TGTGCCTGCCGGGGGGGGGATACGCAGTATTTT. Full variable domain (remainder filled in from reference TRBV30 and TRBJ2-3): SQTIHQWPATLVQPVGSPLSLECTVEGTSNPNLYWYRQAAGRGLQLLFYSVGIGQISSEVPQNLSASRPQDRQFILSSKKLLLSDSGFYLCACRGGDTQYFGPGTRLTVL.

This chain links TRBV4-3 with TRBJ2-1, with TRBD1 matching 7 bases. The length of the CDR3 is 15 residues. J was trimmed by 6 bases and V by 2 bases; bases with no gene match: 7. Germline loops: CDR1 LGHNA, CDR2 YSLEER. CDR3 loop: CASSQSGTAINEQFF. CDR3 in DNA: TGCGCCAGCAGCCAATCCGGGACAGCTATCAATGAGCAGTTCTTC.

The CDR3: CASSRETGANVLTF. CDR3 nucleotide sequence: TGCGCCAGCAGCCGGGAAACGGGGGCCAACGTCCTGACTTTC. This sequence joins TRBV5-1 and TRBJ2-6, with D maybe TRBD2 (5 bases). Germline CDR1 reads SGHRS; CDR2 reads YFSETQ. The CDR3 is 14 residues long. V was pared by 4 bases and J by 4 bases, with 9 bases between.

This clone was detected only a few times. The chain joins TRBV7-6 to TRBJ2-7; D is unresolved. From germline, CDR1 is SGHVS and CDR2 FNYEAQ. With 4 bases removed from V and 2 bases from J, the gap between germline ends came to 0 bases. The CDR3 is 10 amino acids. CDR3 sequence: CASSSYEQYF. Here the CDR3 DNA reads TGTGCCAGCAGCTCCTACGAGCAGTACTTC.

The rearrangement uses TRBV7-9 and TRBJ2-2; unclear D gene. Germline V lookup: CDR1 SEHNR, CDR2 FQNEAQ (reference sequence). Trimming took off 6 bases at V and 2 bases at J, with 7 bases between the two ends. The CDR3 has 13 residues. The CDR3 sequence is CASREINTGELFF. CDR3 DNA: TGTGCCAGCAGGGAGATTAACACCGGGGAGCTGTTTTTT.

This clone was seen only once. This chain uses TRBV7-9 with TRBJ2-5; D is ambiguous. The CDR3 is 12 residues long. Between the trimmed V and J ends, which lost 6 bases and 7 bases, there was a span of 12 bases. Germline CDR1 SEHNR, CDR2 FQNEAQ (reference sequence). CDR3: CASSSFLGTQYF. The CDR3 DNA sequence: TGTGCCAGCAGTAGCTTTCTGGGGACCCAGTACTTC.

This chain uses TRBV7-2 with TRBJ1-4; 7 bases are a match to TRBD1. Germline V gives CDR1 SGHTA, CDR2 FQGNSA. Trimming cost V 5 bases and J 5 bases; bases outside gene matches: 5. The CDR3 sequence is 14 residues long. The CDR3 region has the DNA TGTGCCAGCAGCCGGGACAGACCAAATGAAAAACTGTTTTTT. Protein sequence: CASSRDRPNEKLFF. The variable domain in full, with the rest retrieved from reference TRBV7-2 and TRBJ1-4, is GAGVSQSPSNKVTEKGKDVELRCDPISGHTALYWYRQSLGQGLEFLIYFQGNSAPDKSGLPSDRFSAERTGGSVSTLTIQRTQQEDSAVYLCASSRDRPNEKLFFGSGTQLSVL.